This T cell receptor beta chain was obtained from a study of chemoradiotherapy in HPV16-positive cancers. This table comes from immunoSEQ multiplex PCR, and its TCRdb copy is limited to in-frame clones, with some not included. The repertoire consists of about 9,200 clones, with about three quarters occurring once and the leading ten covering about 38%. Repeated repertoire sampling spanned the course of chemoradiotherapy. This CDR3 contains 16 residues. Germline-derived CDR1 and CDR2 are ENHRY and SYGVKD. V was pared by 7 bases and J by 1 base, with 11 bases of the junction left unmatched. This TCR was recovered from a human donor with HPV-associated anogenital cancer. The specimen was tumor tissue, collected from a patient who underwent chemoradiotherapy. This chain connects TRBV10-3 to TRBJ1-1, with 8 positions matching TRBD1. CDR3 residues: CAINPDRGRTNTEAFF. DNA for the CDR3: TGTGCCATCAACCCAGACAGGGGAAGAACGAACACTGAAGCTTTCTTT.